The rows below give T cell receptor beta chains drawn from one sample of a study of T cells after posttransplantation cyclophosphamide. Generated by immunoSEQ multiplex PCR, the TCRdb table keeps only in-frame clones and is missing some. The sample consists of 10,000 or so clones, 70% to 90% of them appearing once. Sequenced here: PBMCs, sampled around 350 days after allogeneic stem cell transplant with calcineurin inhibitor and methotrexate. The receptors were sampled from a male patient between 25 and 39 years old who received an allogeneic stem cell transplant from an unrelated donor, was CMV-positive, and had acute GVHD only. The graft donor may account for some of the T cells. Each CDR3 is given with its conserved first and last residue. D genes are given only for firm matches. Part of the rows lack a size; the others show once, few, many or a class for expanded clones.

J gene	V gene	D gene	clone size	CDR3 DNA	CDR3 protein
TRBJ2-7	TRBV28	-	-	TGTGCCAGCAGCCACAGCTACGAGCAGTACTTC	CASSHSYEQYF
TRBJ2-7	TRBV11-1	TRBD1	-	TGTGCCAGCAGCTTAGAAACCCCAGGACAGGGCTCCTACGAGCAGTACTTC	CASSLETPGQGSYEQYF
TRBJ2-1	TRBV11-3	TRBD2	-	TGTGCCAGCAGCTTAGATGGGACTAGCGTCGCCCCCAGCGAGAATGAGCAGTTCTTC	CASSLDGTSVAPSENEQFF
TRBJ1-1	TRBV5-1	-	few	TGCGCCAGCAGCTTCATAATGACTGAGAACACTGAAGCTTTCTTT	CASSFIMTENTEAFF
TRBJ2-7	TRBV4-2	-	-	TGTGCCAGCAGCCAAGAAACCTTCTCGAGCTCCTACGAGCAGTACTTC	CASSQETFSSSYEQYF
TRBJ2-1	TRBV2	TRBD2	-	TGTGCCAGCAGTCTAGCGGGAAGCTCCTACAATGAGCAGTTCTTC	CASSLAGSSYNEQFF
TRBJ1-1	TRBV2	-	-	TGTGCCAGCAGTGACGGGGGGCTGGGGGCTTTCTTT	CASSDGGLGAFF
TRBJ2-1	TRBV4-2	-	-	TGTGCCAGCAGCCAAGAGCCTAGCGAGTACAGTGAGCAGTTCTTC	CASSQEPSEYSEQFF
TRBJ1-5	TRBV7-2	-	-	TGTGCCAGCAGCTTCCATAGCAATCAGCCCCAGCATTTT	CASSFHSNQPQHF
TRBJ2-5	TRBV21-1	-	-	TGTGCCAGCAGCAAAGGACGGGGGCAAGAGACCCAGTACTTC	CASSKGRGQETQYF